What follows are 21 T cell receptor beta chains derived from one specimen sequenced in a study of monozygotic twins with inflammatory bowel disease. TCRdb re-called the 5' RACE reads; one entry per CDR3 protein, DNA not given. This table holds about 450,000 distinct CDR3 sequences. The source material was blood. Every receptor here comes from a human donor with ulcerative colitis or Crohn's disease, or a healthy co-twin of an affected twin (not recorded which).

V is TRBV14 and J is TRBJ2-5. The CDR3 extends over 15 amino acids. Germline-derived CDR1 and CDR2 are SGHDN and FVKESK. The CDR3 sequence is CASSRVGRIQETQYF.

The rearrangement uses TRBV12-3 or TRBV12-4 and TRBJ2-3. The CDR3 consists of 15 residues. CDR3 amino acids: CASSLESTPTDTQYF.

The rearrangement links TRBV28 to TRBJ2-3; no DNA is available, so the TRBD2 call from TCRdb remains unchecked. The germline CDR1 and CDR2 sequences are MDHEN and SYDVKM. The CDR3 is 17 residues long. CDR3 residues: CASSLADSQYGEDTQYF.

Here the CDR3 reads CASSPDSLNSPLHF. The V call is TRBV18, the J call TRBJ1-6; lacking DNA, the TRBD1 call made by TCRdb goes unchecked. Germline V CDR1 and CDR2: KGHSH, LQKENI. The CDR3 runs 14 residues.

This chain uses TRBV18 with TRBJ1-1. This CDR3 spans 15 amino acids. From germline, CDR1 is KGHSH and CDR2 LQKENI. This CDR3 reads CASSPLTTMNTEAFF.

The chain combines TRBV12-3 or TRBV12-4 with TRBJ2-4; the D gene TCRdb calls, TRBD1, cannot be checked with no DNA. The CDR3 is 13 residues long. CDR3 residues: CASRLTGGNIQYF.

The rearrangement joins TRBV18 to TRBJ1-4; absent DNA, TCRdb's TRBD1 call cannot be checked. Germline V gene sequence: CDR1 KGHSH, CDR2 LQKENI. The CDR3 has 14 residues. The CDR3 reads CASSRDSVREKLFF.

The CDR3 sequence is CSVVCNQPQHF. The chain carries TRBV29-1 and TRBJ1-5. CDR3 length equals 11 residues. CDR1 is SQVTM, CDR2 ANQGSEA, per germline.

V usage is TRBV7-2 and J usage is TRBJ2-7; absent DNA, TCRdb's TRBD2 call cannot be checked. Per germline, CDR1 SGHTA and CDR2 FQGNSA. This CDR3 contains 14 residues. The CDR3 sequence: CASSFTSGRNEQYF.

V and J are TRBV5-5 and TRBJ1-2; TCRdb's D call, TRBD1, is unchecked because there is no DNA. Germline V gene lookup returns CDR1 SGHKS and CDR2 YYEKEE (reference sequence). The CDR3 is made up of 15 amino acids. The CDR3 sequence: CASSHRPGQSYGYTF.

The genes are TRBV5-1 and TRBJ2-5; TCRdb's D call, TRBD1, is unchecked because there is no DNA. Germline CDR1 reads SGHRS; CDR2 reads YFSETQ. CDR3 size: 13 residues. The CDR3 is CASSFDRGETQYF.

The rearrangement links TRBV24-1 to TRBJ1-5; TCRdb selects TRBD1, and the lack of DNA leaves this call unchecked. Germline V CDR1 and CDR2: KGHDR, SFDVKD. The CDR3 loop spans 14 amino acids. CDR3 amino acids: CATSGAGSNQPQHF.

The J gene is TRBJ2-7, the V gene TRBV5-6; absent DNA, TCRdb's TRBD1 call cannot be checked. Germline V gives CDR1 SGHDT, CDR2 YYEEEE. The CDR3 contains 14 residues. This CDR3 is CASSPFDRPYEQYF.

This chain joins TRBV12-3 or TRBV12-4 and TRBJ1-2. The CDR3 has 14 amino acids. The CDR3 protein is CASSLTDSNYGYTF.

The chain recombines TRBV7-9 with TRBJ2-2. CDR3 length equals 13 residues. In germline, CDR1 is SEHNR, CDR2 FQNEAQ (reference sequence). The CDR3 sequence is CASSLDTAGELFF.

The chain carries TRBV29-1 and TRBJ2-4; the TRBD2 assignment by TCRdb is unverifiable without DNA. Germline CDR1 SQVTM, CDR2 ANQGSEA. The CDR3 consists of 15 residues. This chain's CDR3 is CSVGSGSRDKNIQYF.

The rearrangement joins TRBV15 to TRBJ2-3; the TRBD1 assignment by TCRdb is unverifiable without DNA. Germline values: CDR1 LNHNV, CDR2 YYDKDF (reference sequence). The CDR3 loop spans 15 amino acids. Here the CDR3 reads CATSRGLTGPDTQYF.

The chain uses TRBV19 and TRBJ2-1. This CDR3 contains 15 residues. Germline V gene sequence: CDR1 LNHDA, CDR2 SQIVND (reference sequence). CDR3 region: CASRRSGRAYNEQFF.

This CDR3 is CASSGRLAGTYNEQFF. This sequence joins TRBV7-9 and TRBJ2-1; without DNA, the TCRdb call of TRBD2 cannot be checked. The CDR3 runs to 16 residues. Germline V gives CDR1 SEHNR, CDR2 FQNEAQ (reference sequence).

CDR3 sequence reads: CSARDPRGGRGGTDTQYF. The chain has TRBV20-1 and TRBJ2-3; checking the TCRdb D call of TRBD1 is not possible without DNA. The CDR3 contains 18 residues. Per the germline V gene, CDR1 is DFQATT and CDR2 is SNEGSKA (reference sequence).

V gene TRBV12-3 or TRBV12-4 combines with J gene TRBJ2-3; TCRdb indicates TRBD1, and absent DNA this call remains unverified. The CDR3 has 15 amino acids. The CDR3 protein is CASSYWRGNTDTQYF.